This is a list of T cell receptor beta chains from one sample in a study of OX40 agonist ivuxolimab in advanced cancers. Some clones are missing from TCRdb's copy, which holds only in-frame ones; the method was immunoSEQ multiplex PCR. The table has approximately 92,000 clones, approximately 80% seen once. The sample was CD4+ or CD8+ T cells sorted from blood, taken in a trial of the OX40 agonist ivuxolimab. The receptors were sampled from an adult with an advanced solid tumor such as melanoma, head and neck, liver or kidney cancer. Each CDR3 is given with its conserved first and last residue. The order of the fields is CDR3 DNA, CDR3 protein, J gene, V gene, clone size, D gene. The D gene is left open where the match is weak. The size field is filled for only some rows; it gives once, few, many or a size class.

TGTGCCAGCAGTCCGGACTCCGCATCGGATACGCAGTATTTT CASSPDSASDTQYF TRBJ2-3 TRBV6-4 . .
TGTGCCAGCAGCCTCGGGGGAGGGACTAGCGGAAAAAACGAGCAGTACTTC CASSLGGGTSGKNEQYF TRBJ2-7 TRBV5-4 once TRBD2
TGTGCCAGCAGTGATGGGGGGAACCAGCCCCAGCATTTT CASSDGGNQPQHF TRBJ1-5 TRBV25-1 . .
TGCAGCGTTGAAGATCTTGCAGGGCTGGACGGCTACACCTTC CSVEDLAGLDGYTF TRBJ1-2 TRBV29-1 . .
TGTGCCAGCAGTGACACCTCGACCGGGACAAGGAGGTTCCAGCCCCAGCATTTT CASSDTSTGTRRFQPQHF TRBJ1-5 TRBV6-1 . .
TGCGCCAGCAGTGAGGGGGTTGGGACCCAGTACTTC CASSEGVGTQYF TRBJ2-5 TRBV10-1 . .
TGTGCCAGCAGTACAGCGGGAGTTGGTCAAGAGACCCAGTACTTC CASSTAGVGQETQYF TRBJ2-5 TRBV6-6 . TRBD2
TGTGCCAGCAGCCAAGTGTCTCCCCTCCACTTT CASSQVSPLHF TRBJ1-6 TRBV6-1 once .
TGTGCCAGTAGTATGAGTTCCTCCTACGAGCAGTACTTC CASSMSSSYEQYF TRBJ2-7 TRBV19 . .
TGTGCCAGTAGTATACCCGGTAATGAGCAGTTCTTC CASSIPGNEQFF TRBJ2-1 TRBV19 . .
TGTGCCAGCAGCATAAGCGGGGCCCGCACAGATACGCAGTATTTT CASSISGARTDTQYF TRBJ2-3 TRBV7-9 . TRBD2
TGTGCCAGCAGCTTATCGTTGGGGGCGGGCAAAAACATTCAGTACTTC CASSLSLGAGKNIQYF TRBJ2-4 TRBV7-9 . .
TGCGCCAGCAGCTTGGCCGGGACAGGCCACTACGAGCAGTACTTC CASSLAGTGHYEQYF TRBJ2-7 TRBV5-1 few TRBD1
TGTGCCAGCAGACCCGACAGCTTCTACGAGCAGTACTTC CASRPDSFYEQYF TRBJ2-7 TRBV6-6 . .
TGTGCCATCAGTGAGGGAGGAAACACCATATATTTT CAISEGGNTIYF TRBJ1-3 TRBV10-3 . .
TGTGCCAGCACCCTCCTTTGGGGACAGCCCCAGCATTTT CASTLLWGQPQHF TRBJ1-5 TRBV28 . .
TGTGCCAGCAGCTTCCGACTAGCGGCTAGCACAGATACGCAGTATTTT CASSFRLAASTDTQYF TRBJ2-3 TRBV21-1 . .
TGTGCCAGCTCACCACGCGAATCTGTAGGCCGGCTCCAAGAGACCCAGTACTTC CASSPRESVGRLQETQYF TRBJ2-5 TRBV18 . .
TGTGCCATCAGTGAGGGGACTTATTCACCCCTCCACTTT CAISEGTYSPLHF TRBJ1-6 TRBV10-3 . .
TGTGCCAGCAGCCCCGGGACACGTAGCACAGATACGCAGTATTTT CASSPGTRSTDTQYF TRBJ2-3 TRBV7-2 . .
TGTGCCAGCAGTCCCGGGGAGTACGAGCAGTACTTC CASSPGEYEQYF TRBJ2-7 TRBV27 . .
TGTGCCAGCAGCTTACCCGCCTCCGTTTCTAGCACAGATACGCAGTATTTT CASSLPASVSSTDTQYF TRBJ2-3 TRBV11-1 few .
TGTGCCAGCAGCTCCCCCACCCCTCGCGGCACCGGGGAGCTGTTTTTT CASSSPTPRGTGELFF TRBJ2-2 TRBV5-5 . .
TGTGCCAGCAGCGAGGAGGGAGGGGACTTCTTCTCTGGGGCCAACGTCCTGACTTTC CASSEEGGDFFSGANVLTF TRBJ2-6 TRBV9 once TRBD2
TGTGCCAGCAGTGAAGACGGGACAGGGTTTAACGAGCAGTACTTC CASSEDGTGFNEQYF TRBJ2-7 TRBV6-1 . TRBD1
TGTGCCAGCAGTCCCCAGCGGACCTTCACAGATACGCAGTATTTT CASSPQRTFTDTQYF TRBJ2-3 TRBV2 . .
TGTGCCAGCAGCTCCCAATTGGCGACTAATGAAAAACTGTTTTTT CASSSQLATNEKLFF TRBJ1-4 TRBV27 . .
TGTGCCTGGAGCGGTCGGAGGGCCGAGCAGTACTTC CAWSGRRAEQYF TRBJ2-7 TRBV30 . .
TGTGCCAGCAGTGTCCCGGGACTAGCGAAAGGGAATGAGCAGTTCTTC CASSVPGLAKGNEQFF TRBJ2-1 TRBV2 . TRBD2
TGTGCCAGCAGCGGGCGGACAGGGGCCCTTCAAGAGACCCAGTACTTC CASSGRTGALQETQYF TRBJ2-5 TRBV7-9 few TRBD1
TGTGCCAGCAGTTTGGGACAGAGTTCTAATCAGCCCCAGCATTTT CASSLGQSSNQPQHF TRBJ1-5 TRBV6-5 . TRBD1
TGTGCCAGCAGATTGGGGCCCTCCTACGAGCAGTACTTC CASRLGPSYEQYF TRBJ2-7 TRBV27 . .
TGTGCCAGCAGCCTTGGGACTAGCGTCTCCTACGAGCAGTACTTC CASSLGTSVSYEQYF TRBJ2-7 TRBV28 . TRBD2
TGTGCCAGCATTCGGTTTGGGCACAATGAGCAGTTCTTC CASIRFGHNEQFF TRBJ2-1 TRBV6-5 . .
TGTGCCAGTAGTACCCCGGGGGGACTGTTCAATCAGCCCCAGCATTTT CASSTPGGLFNQPQHF TRBJ1-5 TRBV19 . .
TGTGCCAGCAGATCCGACGGACAGGGAGAGACCCAGTACTTC CASRSDGQGETQYF TRBJ2-5 TRBV27 . TRBD1